The next 31 T cell receptor beta chains were all read from a single sample in a study of cytomegalovirus exposure and HLA in healthy donors. Method: immunoSEQ multiplex PCR; TCRdb's copy keeps in-frame clones and lacks some. Counted here are roughly 65,000 clones, 80% to 95% occurring once; the ten biggest clones make up about 5.7%. Sequenced: PBMCs. The receptor set was obtained from a man aged 18 to 30 in good health and CMV-seropositive.

CDR3 nucleotide sequence: TGTGCCAGCAGCTTAGGGTCTACGAACACCGGGGAGCTGTTTTTT. Its protein is CASSLGSTNTGELFF. The genes are TRBV7-9 and TRBJ2-2; D remains ambiguous. The CDR3 covers 15 residues. Germline lookup yields CDR1 SEHNR and CDR2 FQNEAQ (reference sequence). Trimming cost V 1 base and J 0 bases, with 6 bases left between them.

The V gene is TRBV5-6, the J gene TRBJ2-2; TRBD1 agrees at 8 bases. Germline trimming cut 4 bases from V and 4 bases from J; bases unmatched to any gene: 9. The germline gives CDR1 SGHDT, CDR2 YYEEEE. The CDR3 has 16 amino acids. The CDR3 region is CASSVVGTGLTGELFF. Here the CDR3 DNA reads TGTGCCAGCAGCGTCGTCGGGACAGGACTCACCGGGGAGCTGTTTTTT. The full variable domain, completed using reference TRBV5-6 and TRBJ2-2, is DAGVTQSPTHLIKTRGQQVTLRCSPKSGHDTVSWYQQALGQGPQFIFQYYEEEERQRGNFPDRFSGHQFPNYSSELNVNALLLGDSALYLCASSVVGTGLTGELFFGEGSRLTVL.

The chain links TRBV19 to TRBJ2-7; 7 positions agree with TRBD2. The germline gives CDR1 LNHDA, CDR2 SQIVND (reference sequence). This CDR3 spans 15 amino acids. J was trimmed by 0 bases and V by 6 bases; bases with no gene match: 8. CDR3 amino acids: CASRTPGGSSYEQYF. CDR3 DNA: TGTGCCAGTAGAACCCCCGGGGGGAGCTCCTACGAGCAGTACTTC.

This CDR3 reads CASSLDRSTDTQYF. CDR3 DNA sequence: TGTGCCAGCAGCTTAGATCGGTCCACAGATACGCAGTATTTT. The chain couples TRBV11-3 to TRBJ2-3; D unresolved. From germline, CDR1 is SGHNT and CDR2 YENEEA. There are 14 residues in the CDR3. V was cut by 0 bases and J by 2 bases, with 6 bases left in between.

The gene calls are TRBV5-4 and TRBJ2-1; D might be TRBD2 (5 bases). The V end lost 5 bases, the J end lost 3 bases, and 15 bases lay between the germline ends. CDR3 length: 15 amino acids. CDR1 is SGHNT and CDR2 is YYREEE in the germline V gene (reference sequence). CDR3 coding DNA: TGTGCCAGCAGACCGCGGGCTTCAGACTACAATGAGCAGTTCTTC. Its protein product is CASRPRASDYNEQFF. The full variable domain, in which reference TRBV5-4 and TRBJ2-1 provide the parts outside the CDR3, is ETGVTQSPTHLIKTRGQQVTLRCSSQSGHNTVSWYQQALGQGPQFIFQYYREEENGRGNFPPRFSGLQFPNYSSELNVNALELDDSALYLCASRPRASDYNEQFFGPGTRLTVL.

The genes are TRBV9 and TRBJ1-3; D remains ambiguous. The V gene's germline CDR1 is SGDLS and CDR2 YYNGEE. V lost 2 bases and J lost 0, with 6 bases in between. The CDR3 runs to 14 residues. DNA of the CDR3: TGTGCCAGCAGCGTCGGAGACTCTGGAAACACCATATATTTT. Protein: CASSVGDSGNTIYF.

V and J are TRBV4-1 and TRBJ1-1; no clear D gene. Trimming shortened V by 0 bases and J by 4 bases, and 21 bases separated the two germline ends. CDR1 is MGHRA and CDR2 is YSYEKL in the germline V gene. The CDR3 extends over 18 amino acids. The chain's CDR3 is CASSQDWVRGKGGTEAFF. The CDR3 nucleotides are TGCGCCAGCAGCCAAGATTGGGTGCGTGGCAAGGGAGGCACTGAAGCTTTCTTT.

This chain connects TRBV2 to TRBJ2-3; tentative D call: TRBD2 (5 bases). Trimming took 3 bases from V and 5 from J, leaving 15 bases between them. The CDR3 is made up of 15 amino acids. The germline gives CDR1 SNHLY, CDR2 FYNNEI. The CDR3 DNA is TGTGCCAGCAGTGACCCACTAGATTCAGGAGATACGCAGTATTTT. As protein: CASSDPLDSGDTQYF.

The chain's CDR3 is CASSDENRGYEQYF. For the CDR3, the DNA is TGTGCCAGCAGTGACGAGAACAGGGGCTACGAGCAGTACTTC. The rearrangement joins TRBV6-4 to TRBJ2-7; 7 bases map to TRBD1. The germline V gene has CDR1 MRHNA and CDR2 SNTAGT. V was pared by 2 bases and J by 3 bases, with 4 bases of the junction left unmatched. The CDR3 has 14 residues.

The V gene is TRBV29-1, the J gene TRBJ2-7; 13 positions match TRBD2. Per the germline V gene, CDR1 is SQVTM and CDR2 is ANQGSEA. Unmatched junction bases numbered 8, after V lost 6 bases and J lost 6 bases. The CDR3 covers 14 residues. The CDR3 loop is CSVGRLAGGGEQYF. The DNA of the CDR3 is TGCAGCGTCGGTCGACTAGCGGGAGGCGGCGAGCAGTACTTC.

This chain connects TRBV19 to TRBJ2-5, with 9 nucleotides matching TRBD1. From germline, CDR1 is LNHDA and CDR2 SQIVND (reference sequence). Germline trimming cut 3 bases from V and 5 bases from J; bases unmatched to any gene: 7. There are 15 residues in the CDR3. The CDR3 is CASSIAGTGRETQYF. CDR3 DNA sequence: TGTGCCAGTAGTATCGCCGGGACAGGGCGGGAGACCCAGTACTTC.

The chain is built from TRBV7-8 and TRBJ2-7; perhaps TRBD1 as D (6 bases). CDR1 and CDR2 (germline): SGHVS, FQNEAQ. This CDR3 spans 15 amino acids. V was cut by 2 bases and J by 2 bases, with 13 bases left in between. The CDR3 sequence is CASSLKQGTTYEQYF. For the CDR3, the DNA is TGTGCCAGCAGCTTAAAACAGGGTACCACCTACGAGCAGTACTTC.

The V and J genes are TRBV9 and TRBJ2-5; perhaps TRBD1 as D (6 bases). This CDR3 comprises 14 residues. Trimming removed 3 bases at V and 5 bases at J, with 14 bases between. The V gene's germline CDR1 is SGDLS and CDR2 YYNGEE. In DNA, the CDR3 is TGTGCCAGCAGCGGGGGAGACAGGAGGGAGACCCAGTACTTC. Protein: CASSGGDRRETQYF.

This clone was recorded a few times. The chain is built from TRBV27 and TRBJ1-5; D ambiguous. Deletions cut 2 bases from V and 0 bases from J, with 8 bases between. The germline gives CDR1 MNHEY, CDR2 SMNVEV (reference sequence). This CDR3 is built from 15 residues. Written as DNA, the CDR3 is TGTGCCAGCAGTTTAAGCGGGTATAGCAATCAGCCCCAGCATTTT. Its translation is CASSLSGYSNQPQHF.

The chain couples TRBV5-1 to TRBJ2-3; tentatively, D is TRBD1 (6 bases). The ends were cut back, 1 base at V and 2 bases at J, with 11 bases in the middle. CDR1 is SGHRS and CDR2 is YFSETQ in the germline V gene. This CDR3 is 15 amino acids long. In DNA form, the CDR3 reads TGCGCCAGCAGCTTGAAAAGGGACATCACAGATACGCAGTATTTT. Its translation is CASSLKRDITDTQYF.

This clone was counted a single time. The gene calls are TRBV18 and TRBJ2-3; 10 nucleotides agree with TRBD2. The CDR3 is 20 residues long. The trim removed 3 bases at V and 1 base at J, leaving 16 bases unmatched. In germline, CDR1 is KGHSH, CDR2 LQKENI. In DNA, the CDR3 is TGTGCCAGCTCACCGAACTTACGGCTAGCGGGAGAGACCCGCACAGATACGCAGTATTTT. Translation gives CASSPNLRLAGETRTDTQYF.

V usage is TRBV4-1 and J usage is TRBJ2-6; 10 bases are shared with TRBD1. Germline V CDR1 and CDR2: MGHRA, YSYEKL. The V and J ends lost 8 bases and 3 bases, in that order; junction bases with no gene match: 13. CDR3 length: 18 residues. The chain's CDR3 is CASCPVRQGARGANVLTF. The CDR3 region has the DNA TGCGCCAGCTGTCCGGTGCGACAGGGGGCGCGTGGGGCCAACGTCCTGACTTTC.

The chain links TRBV4-1 to TRBJ2-1; a weak D match, TRBD2 (6 bases). There are 15 residues in the CDR3. Germline V CDR1 and CDR2: MGHRA, YSYEKL. V dropped 4 bases and J dropped 1 base, with 11 bases sitting between them. The chain's CDR3 is CASSPLGGSYNEQFF. In nucleotides, the CDR3 is TGCGCCAGCAGCCCCTTGGGGGGTTCCTACAATGAGCAGTTCTTC.

In this sample, this clone turned up a few times. The chain employs TRBV7-9 and TRBJ2-7, with 11 bases lining up with TRBD2. The CDR3 runs to 14 residues. V lost 1 base and J lost 7; bases outside the gene matches: 3. The germline V gene has CDR1 SEHNR and CDR2 FQNEAQ (reference sequence). DNA for the CDR3: TGTGCCAGCAGCTTAGTTAGCGGGAGGGGAGAGCAGTACTTC. Translated: CASSLVSGRGEQYF. The full variable domain, its missing parts supplied by reference TRBV7-9 and TRBJ2-7, is DTGVSQNPRHKITKRGQNVTFRCDPISEHNRLYWYRQTLGQGPEFLTYFQNEAQLEKSRLLSDRFSAERPKGSFSTLEIQRTEQGDSAMYLCASSLVSGRGEQYFGPGTRLTVT.

The chain links TRBV18 to TRBJ2-5, with 7 nucleotides matching TRBD2. The CDR3 runs 15 residues. From germline, CDR1 is KGHSH and CDR2 LQKENI. Germline trimming cut 9 bases from V and 5 bases from J; bases unmatched to any gene: 15. The CDR3 DNA is TGTGCCAGTCTGACTAACGGCGGGAGTAGGGAGACCCAGTACTTC. The encoded protein is CASLTNGGSRETQYF.

The chain combines TRBV30 with TRBJ1-2, with 10 positions matching TRBD1. The CDR3 has 16 residues. Germline values: CDR1 GTSNPN, CDR2 SVGIG (reference sequence). Losses at the gene ends were 6 bases for V and 4 bases for J; bases not matched to a gene: 14. Written as DNA, the CDR3 is TGTGCCTGCCCTAGTTCCGGACAGGGGGAACCCTATGGCTACACCTTC. Protein sequence: CACPSSGQGEPYGYTF.

The chain combines TRBV6-6 with TRBJ2-1, with TRBD1 identical over 10 bases. After removal of 6 bases from V and 6 bases from J, the junction contained 5 bases not matched to a gene. The CDR3 extends over 14 amino acids. Germline CDR1 reads MNHNY; CDR2 reads SVGAGI (reference sequence). CDR3 sequence: CASSGTGASNEQFF. The CDR3 bases are TGTGCCAGCAGCGGGACAGGGGCTTCCAATGAGCAGTTCTTC.

The genes are TRBV6-1 and TRBJ2-3; the D gene is possibly TRBD2 (5 bases). CDR1 and CDR2 from the germline V gene are MNHNS and SASEGT. The V and J ends lost 8 bases and 4 bases respectively, with 16 bases between them. The CDR3 is 14 amino acids. The CDR3 region is CASRREDGADTQYF. The CDR3 DNA reads as TGTGCCAGCCGCCGCGAGGACGGGGCAGATACGCAGTATTTT.

The rearrangement links TRBV7-9 to TRBJ2-7; TRBD1 matches at 7 bases. The CDR3 sequence is 15 residues long. Germline V gene sequence: CDR1 SEHNR, CDR2 FQNEAQ (reference sequence). The V gene end was trimmed by 5 bases and the J gene end by 3 bases; junction bases not matched to a gene: 10. The CDR3 DNA is TGTGCCAGCAGCCCCTTTGGCAGGGGGTTCTACGAGCAGTACTTC. Translating gives CASSPFGRGFYEQYF.

The CDR3 loop is CASLSGSSGMNTEAFF. Here the CDR3 DNA reads TGCGCCAGCCTCTCGGGGTCTTCCGGCATGAACACTGAAGCTTTCTTT. The rearrangement uses TRBV5-1 and TRBJ1-1; no definite D call. Germline V CDR1 and CDR2: SGHRS, YFSETQ. The ends were cut back, 7 bases at V and 0 bases at J, with 19 bases in the middle. The CDR3 sequence is 16 residues long.

CDR3 sequence (DNA): TGTGCCAGCAGGTTCAGGGGAGCCACTGAAGCTTTCTTT. This sequence encodes CASRFRGATEAFF. The chain uses TRBV7-2 and TRBJ1-1, with a possible D match to TRBD1 (6 bases). Germline loops: CDR1 SGHTA, CDR2 FQGNSA. The CDR3 length is 13 residues. V gave up 6 bases and J gave up 4 bases, with 12 bases separating them.

This chain connects TRBV19 to TRBJ2-7, with 7 bases that match TRBD2. V dropped 0 bases and J dropped 2; count of bases not matched to a gene: 1. CDR1 is LNHDA, CDR2 SQIVND, per germline (reference sequence). This CDR3 region has 14 residues. The CDR3 sequence: CASSIDGRAYEQYF. DNA for the CDR3: TGTGCCAGTAGTATAGATGGGAGGGCCTACGAGCAGTACTTC. The variable domain in full, completed from reference TRBV19 and TRBJ2-7, reads DGGITQSPKYLFRKEGQNVTLSCEQNLNHDAMYWYRQDPGQGLRLIYYSQIVNDFQKGDIAEGYSVSREKKESFPLTVTSAQKNPTAFYLCASSIDGRAYEQYFGPGTRLTVT.

Here the CDR3 DNA reads TGTGCCAGCAGCCCCAGGACCCTTAGCAGGGCTGGGGCCAACGTCCTGACTTTC. This encodes CASSPRTLSRAGANVLTF. V gene TRBV28 combines with J gene TRBJ2-6, with a weak D call TRBD1 (5 bases). This CDR3 has 18 residues. V was shortened by 6 bases and J by 2 bases, with 20 bases between the two germline ends. Germline V gene sequence: CDR1 MDHEN, CDR2 SYDVKM.

This chain connects TRBV30 to TRBJ1-5; D uncertain. The germline V gene has CDR1 GTSNPN and CDR2 SVGIG (reference sequence). Trimming took 4 bases from V and 6 from J, leaving 25 bases between them. CDR3 size: 17 residues. The CDR3, as DNA: TGTGCCTGGACGGCAAAACGAGGCAGCGGGAGTATTCAGCCCCAGCATTTT. This sequence encodes CAWTAKRGSGSIQPQHF.

The chain couples TRBV11-3 to TRBJ2-2; 7 positions agree with TRBD1. The CDR3 runs to 20 residues. The germline V gene has CDR1 SGHNT and CDR2 YENEEA. The V segment lost 1 base and the J segment 0 bases; nucleotides outside the gene matches: 14. Here the CDR3 reads CASSLGGGYLQGPNTGELFF. The DNA for the CDR3 is TGTGCCAGCAGCTTAGGCGGCGGTTATTTACAGGGGCCGAACACCGGGGAGCTGTTTTTT.

This sequence joins TRBV2 and TRBJ2-7; D is unresolved. This CDR3 has 13 residues. CDR1 and CDR2 (germline): SNHLY, FYNNEI. V lost 4 bases and J 4 bases, leaving 11 bases between the germline ends. CDR3: CASSVVIVYEQYF. DNA of the CDR3: TGTGCCAGCAGTGTGGTTATAGTTTACGAGCAGTACTTC.